One sample yielded the 22 T cell receptor beta chains listed below, sequenced in a study of blood T cell repertoires in COVID-19. Libraries were prepared by immunoSEQ multiplex PCR; TCRdb keeps only in-frame clonotypes and omits some of them. The top ten hold roughly 2.6% of the sample, which has fewer than 250,000 clones, approximately 90% seen once. The sequenced sample was PBMCs or T cells enriched from blood (not recorded which). The receptors were gathered from a woman younger than 45 with acute COVID-19.

This chain links TRBV5-1 with TRBJ1-2; D unclear. CDR1 and CDR2 (germline): SGHRS, YFSETQ. The CDR3 is 14 residues long. Trimming shortened V by 5 bases and J by 3 bases, and 14 bases separated the two germline ends. CDR3 coding DNA: TGCGCCAGCAGTCCCGGAGGTAGGGACTATGGCTACACCTTC. It translates to CASSPGGRDYGYTF. The variable domain in full, with the rest retrieved from reference TRBV5-1 and TRBJ1-2, is KAGVTQTPRYLIKTRGQQVTLSCSPISGHRSVSWYQQTPGQGLQFLFEYFSETQRNKGNFPGRFSGRQFSNSRSEMNVSTLELGDSALYLCASSPGGRDYGYTFGSGTRLTVV.

This rearrangement joins TRBV7-2 to TRBJ1-1, with 7 nucleotides matching TRBD1. Germline-derived CDR1 and CDR2 are SGHTA and FQGNSA. This CDR3 contains 11 residues. Losses at the gene ends were 2 bases for V and 10 bases for J; bases not matched to a gene: 1. The CDR3 DNA reads as TGTGCCAGCAGCTTATCAGGGGGAGCTTTCTTT. This codes for CASSLSGGAFF. Complete variable domain (other parts from reference TRBV7-2 and TRBJ1-1): GAGVSQSPSNKVTEKGKDVELRCDPISGHTALYWYRQSLGQGLEFLIYFQGNSAPDKSGLPSDRFSAERTGGSVSTLTIQRTQQEDSAVYLCASSLSGGAFFGQGTRLTVV.

The chain carries TRBV6-1 and TRBJ2-2; D is perhaps TRBD2 (5 bases). V was shortened by 4 bases and J by 1 base, with 16 bases between the two germline ends. The CDR3 has 17 residues. Germline V CDR1 and CDR2: MNHNS, SASEGT. The CDR3 here is CASSGSGGQRNTGELFF. The CDR3 nucleotides are TGTGCCAGCAGTGGCAGTGGCGGGCAGAGGAACACCGGGGAGCTGTTTTTT.

The chain couples TRBV5-4 to TRBJ2-1; D is perhaps TRBD2 (5 bases). With 2 bases removed from V and 6 bases from J, the gap between germline ends came to 18 bases. The CDR3 has 16 amino acids. CDR1 and CDR2 (germline): SGHNT, YYREEE (reference sequence). The CDR3 nucleotides read TGTGCCAGCAGCTTAGGACGGGGAGTAAGATCCAATGAGCAGTTCTTC. Translated: CASSLGRGVRSNEQFF. Full variable domain (missing parts from reference TRBV5-4 and TRBJ2-1): ETGVTQSPTHLIKTRGQQVTLRCSSQSGHNTVSWYQQALGQGPQFIFQYYREEENGRGNFPPRFSGLQFPNYSSELNVNALELDDSALYLCASSLGRGVRSNEQFFGPGTRLTVL.

This clone was counted a few times. The V gene is TRBV2, the J gene TRBJ1-4; D remains unclear. The V end was cut by 6 bases, the J end by 8 bases, with 13 bases between. The germline V gene encodes CDR1 SNHLY and CDR2 FYNNEI. The length of the CDR3 is 13 residues. CDR3 amino acids: CASSPHGLEKLFF. CDR3 bases: TGTGCCAGCAGCCCCCATGGCCTGGAAAAACTGTTTTTT.

The chain recombines TRBV7-6 with TRBJ2-2, with a weak D call TRBD1 (6 bases). Trimming took 5 bases from V and 4 from J, leaving 11 bases between them. Germline assignment: CDR1 SGHVS and CDR2 FNYEAQ. CDR3 length equals 14 residues. The CDR3 spells CASSRTGLTGELFF. The CDR3 DNA reads as TGTGCCAGCAGCCGTACAGGGCTCACCGGGGAGCTGTTTTTT.

The rearrangement uses TRBV10-3 and TRBJ1-5; D is perhaps TRBD1 (5 bases). V was trimmed by 2 bases and J by 4 bases, leaving 9 bases between them. There are 14 residues in the CDR3. The germline gives CDR1 ENHRY, CDR2 SYGVKD. CDR3 nucleotide sequence: TGTGCCATCAGTGAGGTCGGGGGAAATCAGCCCCAGCATTTT. Protein product: CAISEVGGNQPQHF.

The V and J genes are TRBV27 and TRBJ1-1; 7 bases fit TRBD1. J gave up 3 bases and V 0 bases, and 4 bases lay outside the gene matches. This CDR3 region has 15 residues. From germline, CDR1 is MNHEY and CDR2 SMNVEV (reference sequence). The CDR3 region has the DNA TGTGCCAGCAGTTTATCAGGGGGCCATGACACTGAAGCTTTCTTT. This codes for CASSLSGGHDTEAFF.

The rearrangement joins TRBV13 to TRBJ2-7; TRBD1 matches 7 bases. The CDR3 is 15 residues long. The V and J ends lost 5 bases and 3 bases, in that order; junction bases with no gene match: 10. Germline lookup yields CDR1 PRHDT and CDR2 FYEKMQ (reference sequence). In DNA form, the CDR3 reads TGTGCCAGCAGCCCCCCGACAGGGAAGGACTACGAGCAGTACTTC. Amino acid sequence: CASSPPTGKDYEQYF.

The chain links TRBV10-3 to TRBJ2-7; D call uncertain. The CDR3 has 13 residues. The V end lost 3 bases, the J end lost 4 bases, and 10 bases lay between the germline ends. Germline V gene data show CDR1 as ENHRY and CDR2 as SYGVKD. This chain's CDR3 is CAISDSNTYEQYF. CDR3 coding DNA: TGTGCCATCAGTGATAGCAATACTTACGAGCAGTACTTC.

The V gene is TRBV11-2, the J gene TRBJ1-3; D is perhaps TRBD1 (6 bases). Germline V gives CDR1 SGHAT, CDR2 FQNNGV. The CDR3 spans 16 residues. V was cut by 5 bases and J by 0 bases, with 14 bases left in between. The CDR3 protein is CASSGGRDNSGNTIYF. The CDR3 DNA is TGTGCCAGCAGCGGGGGTCGGGACAACTCTGGAAACACCATATATTTT.

The rearrangement uses TRBV7-2 and TRBJ2-7; 10 bases are a match to TRBD1. The CDR3 is made up of 15 amino acids. Looked up from germline, CDR1 is SGHTA and CDR2 is FQGNSA. V lost 0 bases, J lost 6 bases, and 5 bases stayed unmatched. CDR3 amino acids: CASSLAMTGGGEQYF. The CDR3 coding sequence is TGTGCCAGCAGCTTAGCGATGACAGGGGGCGGCGAGCAGTACTTC.

The V call is TRBV7-9, the J call TRBJ2-1; 10 positions match TRBD2. Unmatched junction bases numbered 9, after V lost 2 bases and J lost 8 bases. There are 16 residues in the CDR3. Germline values: CDR1 SEHNR, CDR2 FQNEAQ (reference sequence). As DNA, the CDR3 is TGTGCCAGCAGCTTAAGGCCGCTAGCGGGGGCACATGAGCAGTTCTTC. Protein: CASSLRPLAGAHEQFF.

The CDR3 sequence: CASSRRTGPFYGYTF. In DNA, the CDR3 is TGTGCCAGCAGCCGGAGGACAGGGCCATTTTATGGCTACACCTTC. The chain links TRBV7-9 to TRBJ1-2; 8 bases match TRBD1. Germline V gene data show CDR1 as SEHNR and CDR2 as FQNEAQ (reference sequence). This CDR3 is 15 amino acids long. V lost 5 bases and J lost 5; bases outside the gene matches: 10. Looking up the rest from reference TRBV7-9 and TRBJ1-2 gives the full variable domain: DTGVSQNPRHKITKRGQNVTFRCDPISEHNRLYWYRQTLGQGPEFLTYFQNEAQLEKSRLLSDRFSAERPKGSFSTLEIQRTEQGDSAMYLCASSRRTGPFYGYTFGSGTRLTVV.

This chain connects TRBV3-1 (or the pseudogene TRBV3-2) to TRBJ2-1; D is perhaps TRBD2 (6 bases). The germline V gene has CDR1 LGHDT and CDR2 YNNKEL (reference sequence). The CDR3 is 16 amino acids. The V gene lost 0 bases and the J gene lost 9 bases, with 18 bases spanning the gap. Here the CDR3 reads CASSQDAGTGVGEQFF. DNA of the CDR3: TGTGCCAGCAGCCAAGATGCAGGTACGGGGGTGGGTGAGCAGTTCTTC.

The rearrangement links TRBV27 to TRBJ2-7; 10 bases are a match to TRBD1. Germline V gene sequence: CDR1 MNHEY, CDR2 SMNVEV (reference sequence). The CDR3 spans 14 residues. Germline trimming cut 5 bases from V and 4 bases from J; bases unmatched to any gene: 5. The CDR3 sequence is CASSRDRGLYEQYF. In DNA, the CDR3 is TGTGCCAGCAGTCGGGACAGGGGTCTTTACGAGCAGTACTTC.

The V and J genes are TRBV3-1 (or the pseudogene TRBV3-2) and TRBJ2-3, with 7 bases fitting TRBD2. Germline V CDR1 and CDR2: LGHDT, YNNKEL (reference sequence). The V gene end was trimmed by 4 bases and the J gene end by 1 base; junction bases not matched to a gene: 2. The CDR3 extends over 14 amino acids. The CDR3 DNA is TGTGCCAGCAGCCTCGCGGGGGGCACAGATACGCAGTATTTT. This codes for CASSLAGGTDTQYF.

The J gene is TRBJ1-1, the V gene TRBV10-1; TRBD1 is a possible D gene (5 bases). Germline-derived CDR1 and CDR2 are WNHNN and SYGVQD (reference sequence). Trimming took 4 bases from V and 4 from J, leaving 13 bases between them. The length of the CDR3 is 14 residues. The CDR3 nucleotides are TGCGCCAGCAGTGGCCAGACCAGGGCCACTGAAGCTTTCTTT. Translated, it gives CASSGQTRATEAFF.

About this clone itself: Other DNA sequences in the same sample also yield this CDR3. The chain uses TRBV6-5 and TRBJ1-2; D is undetermined. Trimming left V 3 bases short and J 4 bases short, with 12 bases between. CDR3 size: 14 residues. Germline lookup yields CDR1 MNHEY and CDR2 SVGAGI. The CDR3 here is CASSYGQAPYGYTF. CDR3 in DNA: TGTGCCAGCAGTTATGGGCAGGCCCCCTATGGCTACACCTTC.

The CDR3 loop reads CASSRAGGADTQYF. The DNA of the CDR3 is TGCGCCAGCAGTAGAGCGGGGGGGGCAGATACGCAGTATTTT. V usage is TRBV10-2 and J usage is TRBJ2-3, with TRBD2 identical over 10 bases. With 5 bases clipped from V and 4 bases from J, the junction kept 3 bases outside the gene matches. Looked up from germline, CDR1 is WSHSY and CDR2 is SAAADI. The CDR3 sequence is 14 residues long.

The chain couples TRBV4-1 to TRBJ2-2; possibly TRBD2 for D (5 bases). Germline assignment: CDR1 MGHRA and CDR2 YSYEKL. V lost 4 bases and J 6 bases, leaving 12 bases between the germline ends. This CDR3 is 14 amino acids long. CDR3: CASSPPGEAGELFF. The CDR3 nucleotides are TGCGCCAGCAGCCCCCCCGGGGAAGCCGGGGAGCTGTTTTTT.

The chain links TRBV7-2 to TRBJ2-5; 8 nucleotides line up with TRBD1. V was pared by 3 bases and J by 2 bases, with 11 bases of the junction left unmatched. CDR1 and CDR2 from the germline V gene are SGHTA and FQGNSA. The CDR3 runs 17 residues. CDR3: CASSFGQGALGQETQYF. Written as DNA, the CDR3 is TGTGCCAGCAGCTTCGGGCAGGGGGCATTGGGGCAAGAGACCCAGTACTTC.